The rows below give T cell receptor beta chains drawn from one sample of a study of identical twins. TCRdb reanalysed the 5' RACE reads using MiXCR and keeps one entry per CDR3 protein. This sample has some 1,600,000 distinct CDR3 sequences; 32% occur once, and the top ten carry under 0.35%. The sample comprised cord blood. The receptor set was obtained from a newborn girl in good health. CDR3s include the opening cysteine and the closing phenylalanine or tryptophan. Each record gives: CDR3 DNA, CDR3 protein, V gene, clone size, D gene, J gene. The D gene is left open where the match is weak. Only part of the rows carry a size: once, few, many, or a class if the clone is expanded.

CDR3nt: TGCAGCGTTGAAGACCGGGACAGGGTCTACAATGAGCAGTTCTTC
CDR3aa: CSVEDRDRVYNEQFF
v_gene: TRBV29-1
abundance: many
d_gene: TRBD1
j_gene: TRBJ2-1

CDR3nt: TGTGCCGTGCGACCGGACCAGCGAGCCACAGATACGCAGTATTTT
CDR3aa: CAVRPDQRATDTQYF
v_gene: TRBV4-2
abundance: few
d_gene: -
j_gene: TRBJ2-3

CDR3nt: TGTGCCAGCAGTTACTTGGCAAACCGACCTGAAGCTTTCTTT
CDR3aa: CASSYLANRPEAFF
v_gene: TRBV6-5
abundance: -
d_gene: -
j_gene: TRBJ1-1

CDR3nt: TGTGCCAGCGGACAGGTCTCGAACACTGAAGCTTTCTTT
CDR3aa: CASGQVSNTEAFF
v_gene: TRBV2
abundance: -
d_gene: TRBD1
j_gene: TRBJ1-1

CDR3nt: TGTGCCAGCAGGCTTTCCTACGAGCAGTACTTC
CDR3aa: CASRLSYEQYF
v_gene: TRBV2
abundance: many
d_gene: -
j_gene: TRBJ2-7

CDR3nt: TGTGCCAGCAGCCCCCTCGCTAGCGGTGCCTTAGCCATAAACATTCAGTACTTC
CDR3aa: CASSPLASGALAINIQYF
v_gene: TRBV7-2
abundance: -
d_gene: TRBD2
j_gene: TRBJ2-4

CDR3nt: TGCAGTGCTTCTAGCGGGAGAGTATACGAGCAGTACTTC
CDR3aa: CSASSGRVYEQYF
v_gene: TRBV20-1
abundance: -
d_gene: TRBD2
j_gene: TRBJ2-7

CDR3nt: TGTGCCAGCAGCTACAGGACGGATAACTATGGCTACACCTTC
CDR3aa: CASSYRTDNYGYTF
v_gene: TRBV7-8
abundance: -
d_gene: -
j_gene: TRBJ1-2

CDR3nt: TGTGCCAGCAGTTCACTGGGACTAGCCAACAATGAGCAGTACTTC
CDR3aa: CASSSLGLANNEQYF
v_gene: TRBV28
abundance: -
d_gene: TRBD2
j_gene: TRBJ2-7

CDR3nt: TGTGCCTGGACTCGGAGGGGGGGCTACACCTTC
CDR3aa: CAWTRRGGYTF
v_gene: TRBV30
abundance: -
d_gene: -
j_gene: TRBJ1-2

CDR3nt: TGTGCCAGCAGCTTGGGATACACATCCTACAATGAGCAGTTCTTC
CDR3aa: CASSLGYTSYNEQFF
v_gene: TRBV5-8
abundance: -
d_gene: -
j_gene: TRBJ2-1

CDR3nt: TGTGCCAGCAGCCCTCAAAGCCGGGCCAACTATGGCTACACCTTC
CDR3aa: CASSPQSRANYGYTF
v_gene: TRBV7-6
abundance: -
d_gene: -
j_gene: TRBJ1-2

CDR3nt: TGCGCCAGCAGCCATAGTTCCGATACGCAGTATTTT
CDR3aa: CASSHSSDTQYF
v_gene: TRBV4-1
abundance: -
d_gene: -
j_gene: TRBJ2-3

CDR3nt: TGCAGCGTTGAAGATGGACTAGCGGTGAGCACAGATACGCAGTATTTT
CDR3aa: CSVEDGLAVSTDTQYF
v_gene: TRBV29-1
abundance: -
d_gene: TRBD2
j_gene: TRBJ2-3

CDR3nt: TGCAGTGCCGTCGATTCCAGGGATGATGGCTACACCTTC
CDR3aa: CSAVDSRDDGYTF
v_gene: TRBV20-1
abundance: -
d_gene: -
j_gene: TRBJ1-2

CDR3nt: TGCAGTGCTAGGGGACTAGCGATCTCCTACAATGAGCAGTTCTTC
CDR3aa: CSARGLAISYNEQFF
v_gene: TRBV20-1
abundance: -
d_gene: TRBD2
j_gene: TRBJ2-1

CDR3nt: TGCGCCAGCAGCCCTCCAGGCACCTACAATGAGCAGTTCTTC
CDR3aa: CASSPPGTYNEQFF
v_gene: TRBV5-1
abundance: many
d_gene: -
j_gene: TRBJ2-1

CDR3nt: TGTGCCAGCAGTTTACTCTCCGGGACTAGCGGCACAGATACGCAGTATTTT
CDR3aa: CASSLLSGTSGTDTQYF
v_gene: TRBV12-3/TRBV12-4
abundance: -
d_gene: TRBD2
j_gene: TRBJ2-3

CDR3nt: TGTGCCAGCAGTTACAAGTGGCTAGCGGGTAACGAGCAGTACTTC
CDR3aa: CASSYKWLAGNEQYF
v_gene: TRBV6-2/TRBV6-3
abundance: few
d_gene: TRBD2
j_gene: TRBJ2-7

CDR3nt: TGCAGTGAAGCCCGACTAGCGGGAGCTTCCTACAATGAGCAGTTCTTC
CDR3aa: CSEARLAGASYNEQFF
v_gene: TRBV20-1
abundance: few
d_gene: TRBD2
j_gene: TRBJ2-1

CDR3nt: TGTGCCAGCAGCTTAGAATGGGGTGTTGCTCCGGGCTACACCTTC
CDR3aa: CASSLEWGVAPGYTF
v_gene: TRBV7-6
abundance: -
d_gene: -
j_gene: TRBJ1-2

CDR3nt: TGTGCCAGCAGCTTGGCCGCCAGAGATGGCTACACCTTC
CDR3aa: CASSLAARDGYTF
v_gene: TRBV5-6
abundance: few
d_gene: -
j_gene: TRBJ1-2

CDR3nt: TGTGCCAGCAGTGATGGGGTGAAGACCCAGTACTTC
CDR3aa: CASSDGVKTQYF
v_gene: TRBV6-1
abundance: few
d_gene: -
j_gene: TRBJ2-5

CDR3nt: TGTGCCAGCAGTTTGGGACTAGCGGGAGGGTGGAAGACCCAGTACTTC
CDR3aa: CASSLGLAGGWKTQYF
v_gene: TRBV28
abundance: -
d_gene: TRBD2
j_gene: TRBJ2-5

CDR3nt: TGTGCCAGCAGTAGCGGGACTCCCGCCTATGGCTACACCTTC
CDR3aa: CASSSGTPAYGYTF
v_gene: TRBV28
abundance: -
d_gene: -
j_gene: TRBJ1-2

CDR3nt: TGTGCCAGCAGCGTCCGGGACGCTCCCTACAATGAGCAGTTCTTC
CDR3aa: CASSVRDAPYNEQFF
v_gene: TRBV4-2
abundance: -
d_gene: -
j_gene: TRBJ2-1

CDR3nt: TGTGCCAGCAGTTATCGGGGACTAGCTTCCTTCACAGATACGCAGTATTTT
CDR3aa: CASSYRGLASFTDTQYF
v_gene: TRBV6-5
abundance: -
d_gene: TRBD2
j_gene: TRBJ2-3

CDR3nt: TGCAGTGCTAGAGACTTGGACAGCGTCCCTGGGGCCCAGCATTTT
CDR3aa: CSARDLDSVPGAQHF
v_gene: TRBV20-1
abundance: -
d_gene: -
j_gene: TRBJ1-5

CDR3nt: TGCAGTGCTAACCGACAGGCGATATACACTGAAGCTTTCTTT
CDR3aa: CSANRQAIYTEAFF
v_gene: TRBV20-1
abundance: -
d_gene: -
j_gene: TRBJ1-1

CDR3nt: TGTGCCAGCAGTGATAGTAACGGGGGGTTTAGCTCCCACGAGCAGTACTTC
CDR3aa: CASSDSNGGFSSHEQYF
v_gene: TRBV25-1
abundance: -
d_gene: TRBD2
j_gene: TRBJ2-7

CDR3nt: TGCGCCAGCAGCCAAGATCCCCTAGCGGGAGGGCCGGGCAATGAGCAGTTCTTC
CDR3aa: CASSQDPLAGGPGNEQFF
v_gene: TRBV4-1
abundance: -
d_gene: TRBD2
j_gene: TRBJ2-1

CDR3nt: TGTGCCAGCAGCAAGGGACTAGCGGGAGTGTGGGTCACAGATACGCAGTATTTT
CDR3aa: CASSKGLAGVWVTDTQYF
v_gene: TRBV21-1
abundance: -
d_gene: -
j_gene: TRBJ2-3

CDR3nt: TGTGCCAGCAGCCCCCCTAGGGCGGACAGGTTGAACACTGAAGCTTTCTTT
CDR3aa: CASSPPRADRLNTEAFF
v_gene: TRBV16
abundance: -
d_gene: TRBD1
j_gene: TRBJ1-1

CDR3nt: TGCGCCAGCAGCTTGGGGTTAGGTCAAGAGACCCACTACTTC
CDR3aa: CASSLGLGQETHYF
v_gene: TRBV5-1
abundance: -
d_gene: -
j_gene: TRBJ2-5

CDR3nt: TGCAGTGCTAGCGCGGGGGGAGGGAAGACCCAGTACTTC
CDR3aa: CSASAGGGKTQYF
v_gene: TRBV20-1
abundance: -
d_gene: TRBD2
j_gene: TRBJ2-5

CDR3nt: TGTGCTAGCAGGGGAGGGCCGAGCACCGGGGAGCTGTTTTTT
CDR3aa: CASRGGPSTGELFF
v_gene: TRBV7-7
abundance: -
d_gene: -
j_gene: TRBJ2-2

CDR3nt: TGTGCCAGCAGCGTGGACTACAATACGCAGTATTTT
CDR3aa: CASSVDYNTQYF
v_gene: TRBV7-9
abundance: -
d_gene: -
j_gene: TRBJ2-3

CDR3nt: TGCAGTGCTAGAAGCGAAAAGGGGATCTACGAGCAGTACTTC
CDR3aa: CSARSEKGIYEQYF
v_gene: TRBV20-1
abundance: -
d_gene: -
j_gene: TRBJ2-7

CDR3nt: TGTGCCAGCAGCCAAGTCGGATTACCGGGACAGGGCCCAGATGAAAAACTGTTTTTT
CDR3aa: CASSQVGLPGQGPDEKLFF
v_gene: TRBV4-2
abundance: few
d_gene: TRBD1
j_gene: TRBJ1-4

CDR3nt: TGTGCCAGCAGGGGAGGACAGGGTACGGATGGCTACACCTTC
CDR3aa: CASRGGQGTDGYTF
v_gene: TRBV6-1
abundance: -
d_gene: TRBD1
j_gene: TRBJ1-2

CDR3nt: TGTGCCAGCAGCTTAGTTACAACTAGCGGGAAGGCAGATACGCAGTATTTT
CDR3aa: CASSLVTTSGKADTQYF
v_gene: TRBV7-2
abundance: few
d_gene: TRBD2
j_gene: TRBJ2-3

CDR3nt: TGTGCCAGCAGCTTTGGGACTCTAGAGACCCAGTACTTC
CDR3aa: CASSFGTLETQYF
v_gene: TRBV5-6
abundance: once
d_gene: -
j_gene: TRBJ2-5

CDR3nt: TGCAGTGGACGGAATGGCTACACCTTC
CDR3aa: CSGRNGYTF
v_gene: TRBV20-1
abundance: -
d_gene: -
j_gene: TRBJ1-2

CDR3nt: TGTGCCAGCAGTGAAGTAGCGGTCTCCTACAATGAGCAGTTCTTC
CDR3aa: CASSEVAVSYNEQFF
v_gene: TRBV2
abundance: -
d_gene: -
j_gene: TRBJ2-1

CDR3nt: TGTGCCAGCAGCCATAGGGCCTACTACGAGCAGTACTTC
CDR3aa: CASSHRAYYEQYF
v_gene: TRBV3-1
abundance: -
d_gene: -
j_gene: TRBJ2-7

CDR3nt: TGCAGTGCTAGACCCCACGCTAGCGGTCTAGCCAAAAACATTCAGTACTTC
CDR3aa: CSARPHASGLAKNIQYF
v_gene: TRBV20-1
abundance: -
d_gene: TRBD2
j_gene: TRBJ2-4

CDR3nt: TGTGCCAGCAGTTACGGTAGAGGGACGGACATTCAGTACTTC
CDR3aa: CASSYGRGTDIQYF
v_gene: TRBV6-5
abundance: -
d_gene: -
j_gene: TRBJ2-4

CDR3nt: TGCAGTGCTAGACCCAGGGGTAACTATGGCTACACCTTC
CDR3aa: CSARPRGNYGYTF
v_gene: TRBV20-1
abundance: -
d_gene: -
j_gene: TRBJ1-2

CDR3nt: TGTGCCAGCAGTCCGACAGGGCTCCCTCCAGATACGCAGTATTTT
CDR3aa: CASSPTGLPPDTQYF
v_gene: TRBV6-1
abundance: few
d_gene: TRBD1
j_gene: TRBJ2-3

CDR3nt: TGTGCCACCAGCAGGAAGTTGGGCCAAGAGACCCAGTACTTC
CDR3aa: CATSRKLGQETQYF
v_gene: TRBV15
abundance: -
d_gene: -
j_gene: TRBJ2-5

CDR3nt: TGTGCCAGCAGTTTGGTGGTGTACTCTGGAAACACCATATATTTT
CDR3aa: CASSLVVYSGNTIYF
v_gene: TRBV12-3/TRBV12-4
abundance: -
d_gene: -
j_gene: TRBJ1-3

CDR3nt: TGTGCCAGCAGCCACAGCGGGGGGGTCTACAATGAGCAGTTCTTC
CDR3aa: CASSHSGGVYNEQFF
v_gene: TRBV7-9
abundance: few
d_gene: TRBD2
j_gene: TRBJ2-1

CDR3nt: TGTGCCAGCAGCGCCCCTGGTGGGAAGACTAGCCTGAGGGGTGGTACGCAGTATTTT
CDR3aa: CASSAPGGKTSLRGGTQYF
v_gene: TRBV11-2
abundance: -
d_gene: TRBD2
j_gene: TRBJ2-3

CDR3nt: TGTGCCAGCGGTCGCCAGACCCAGTACTTC
CDR3aa: CASGRQTQYF
v_gene: TRBV6-2/TRBV6-3
abundance: many
d_gene: -
j_gene: TRBJ2-5

CDR3nt: TGTGCCATCAGTGAGGCGACCGGGACAGGGATCAAAAACATTCAGTACTTC
CDR3aa: CAISEATGTGIKNIQYF
v_gene: TRBV10-3
abundance: -
d_gene: TRBD1
j_gene: TRBJ2-4

CDR3nt: TGCAGTGCTCCGACTAGAGGGAACACCGGGGAGCTGTTTTTT
CDR3aa: CSAPTRGNTGELFF
v_gene: TRBV20-1
abundance: -
d_gene: -
j_gene: TRBJ2-2

CDR3nt: TGCAGCGTTGTCCCCCTTACTAGCGGGAGTATCCCCAATGAGCAGTTCTTC
CDR3aa: CSVVPLTSGSIPNEQFF
v_gene: TRBV29-1
abundance: many
d_gene: TRBD2
j_gene: TRBJ2-1

CDR3nt: TGTGCCAGCAGCGAACCTCCCCCTCCCAGGGGGAATCAGCCCCAGCATTTT
CDR3aa: CASSEPPPPRGNQPQHF
v_gene: TRBV2
abundance: -
d_gene: TRBD1
j_gene: TRBJ1-5

CDR3nt: TGTGCCAGCAGTTCCCCTTTCACAGATACGCAGTATTTT
CDR3aa: CASSSPFTDTQYF
v_gene: TRBV12-3/TRBV12-4
abundance: -
d_gene: -
j_gene: TRBJ2-3